Each of the 17 T cell receptor beta chains below was sequenced from the same sample in a study of metastatic and nonmetastatic thyroid tumors. TCRdb re-called clones from the PCR reads using MiXCR. Found here are tens of thousands of clones, 20% of them singletons; the top ten hold about 26%. None of the patients had undergone any treatment ahead of thyroid surgery. Sequencing was performed on blood. The receptors stem from a female donor with papillary thyroid cancer or a benign thyroid nodule (not recorded which). Some clones in this sample may be carry-over from other donors' samples.

Points on this clone: Being one base from a much bigger clone, this may be a read error. The rearrangement links TRBV3-1 to TRBJ2-2; D remains unclear. With 1 base removed from V and 5 bases from J, the gap between germline ends came to 8 bases. The CDR3 runs to 14 residues. Germline CDR1 and CDR2: LGHDT and YNNKEL (reference sequence). This CDR3 is CASSQGSWTGELFF. In nucleotides, the CDR3 is TGTGCCAGCAGCCAAGGGTCCTGGACCGGGGAGCTGTTTTTT.

About this clone: It may be a read error: a sequence one base away is much more abundant. The sample holds other DNA sequences that translate to the same CDR3. The chain links TRBV30 to TRBJ2-5; either TRBD1 or TRBD2 may supply D (5 bases each). V lost 0 bases, J lost 4 bases, and 15 bases lay in between. Germline assignment: CDR1 GTSNPN and CDR2 SVGIG (reference sequence). The CDR3 contains 15 residues. CDR3: CAWSVPTPGGETQYF. In nucleotides, the CDR3 is TGTGCCTGGAGTGTACCTACCCCTGGGGGAGAGACCCAGTACTTC. Combining the CDR3 with reference TRBV30 and TRBJ2-5 gives the whole variable domain SQTIHQWPATLVQPVGSPLSLECTVEGTSNPNLYWYRQAAGRGLQLLFYSVGIGQISSEVPQNLSASRPQDRQFILSSKKLLLSDSGFYLCAWSVPTPGGETQYFGPGTRLLVL.

This clone was picked up many times. The rearrangement uses TRBV30 and TRBJ2-7, with D unclear. Looked up from germline, CDR1 is GTSNPN and CDR2 is SVGIG (reference sequence). V lost 5 bases, J lost 4 bases, and 6 bases lay in between. CDR3 length: 10 residues. CDR3 bases: TGTGCCTGGGGTGGGTACGAGCAGTACTTC. Protein product: CAWGGYEQYF.

This chain joins TRBV2 and TRBJ2-1, with D possibly TRBD2 on 5 matching bases. V lost 6 bases, J lost 4 bases, and 10 bases lay in between. Germline V CDR1 and CDR2: SNHLY, FYNNEI. CDR3 length: 13 amino acids. The CDR3 spells CASRGDKYNEQFF. CDR3 in DNA: TGTGCCAGCAGGGGAGACAAGTACAATGAGCAGTTCTTC.

Note on this clone: One junction end disagrees with the germline gene, perhaps due to a read error. This sequence joins TRBV6-5 and TRBJ2-1; 8 bases match TRBD2. The germline CDR1 and CDR2 sequences are MNHEY and SVGAGI. This CDR3 is built from 15 residues. The CDR3 DNA reads TGTGCCAGCATTTACTCGTCGGGGGGGCGAAATGAGCAGTTCTTC. It encodes CASIYSSGGRNEQFF.

The chain recombines TRBV11-1 with TRBJ2-7, with D possibly matching TRBD1 (6 bases). With 5 bases removed from V and 0 bases from J, the gap between germline ends came to 14 bases. This CDR3 has 15 residues. The germline V gene has CDR1 SGHAT and CDR2 FQDESV (reference sequence). This chain's CDR3 is CASSLQGDYSYEQYF. CDR3 in DNA: TGTGCCAGCAGCCTACAGGGTGACTACTCCTACGAGCAGTACTTC.

This clone was seen repeatedly, ten times or more. The V call is TRBV6-6, the J call TRBJ2-3; 9 positions match TRBD1. The CDR3 has 15 amino acids. Per germline, CDR1 MNHNY and CDR2 SVGAGI (reference sequence). V gave up 2 bases and J gave up 3 bases; unmatched junction bases: 3. CDR3 loop: CASSYDRGGTDTQYF. Written as DNA, the CDR3 is TGTGCCAGCAGTTACGACAGGGGGGGAACAGATACGCAGTATTTT.

This clone came up many times. This sample includes further DNA sequences coding for the same CDR3. This rearrangement joins TRBV6-1 to TRBJ1-5; D not certain. The CDR3 extends over 14 amino acids. Germline values: CDR1 MNHNS, CDR2 SASEGT. Trimming removed 8 bases from V and 2 bases from J, with 13 bases in between. The CDR3 nucleotides read TGTGCCAGCCGTAGGCAGGCGGGCAATCAGCCCCAGCATTTT. This translates into CASRRQAGNQPQHF.

Many counts were recorded for this clone. The chain employs TRBV2 and TRBJ1-5; possible D gene TRBD1, 6 bases. Germline V gene sequence: CDR1 SNHLY, CDR2 FYNNEI. V lost 9 bases and J lost 1, with 13 bases in between. CDR3 size: 14 residues. The CDR3 sequence: CASNRETSNQPQHF. As DNA, the CDR3 is TGTGCCAGTAACAGGGAGACGAGCAATCAGCCCCAGCATTTT.

This clone has at least ten counts. The chain is built from TRBV5-6 and TRBJ2-2; no reliable D call. CDR3 length: 15 amino acids. V dropped 3 bases and J dropped 4 bases, with 13 bases sitting between them. From germline, CDR1 is SGHDT and CDR2 YYEEEE. The chain's CDR3 is CASSSTLRATGELFF. For the CDR3, the DNA is TGTGCCAGCAGCTCCACTCTAAGGGCCACCGGGGAGCTGTTTTTT.

At least ten counts were recorded for this clone. The chain carries TRBV20-1 and TRBJ2-1, with D unresolved. In germline, CDR1 is DFQATT, CDR2 SNEGSKA (reference sequence). The CDR3 spans 14 residues. V lost 3 bases and J 0 bases, leaving 9 bases between the germline ends. As DNA, the CDR3 is TGCAGTGCTAGTCGCGGCCCCTCCTACAATGAGCAGTTCTTC. Its translation is CSASRGPSYNEQFF.

This clone has ten or more counts. This chain connects TRBV14 to TRBJ1-2; no definite D call. The ends were cut back, 3 bases at V and 4 bases at J, with 6 bases in the middle. The length of the CDR3 is 12 residues. The germline gives CDR1 SGHDN, CDR2 FVKESK. Here the CDR3 DNA reads TGTGCCAGCAGCCATAGCTCCTATGGCTACACCTTC. Its translation: CASSHSSYGYTF.

This clone appeared many times. V and J are TRBV4-3 and TRBJ2-7, with 11 bases that match TRBD2. V trimming: 0 bases; J trimming: 3 bases; junction bases outside the gene matches: 1. The CDR3 length is 15 residues. From germline, CDR1 is LGHNA and CDR2 YSLEER. CDR3 DNA sequence: TGCGCCAGCAGCCAAGAGCTAGCGGGAGGCTACGAGCAGTACTTC. Its protein product is CASSQELAGGYEQYF.

This clone showed up just a few times. The gene calls are TRBV12-3 or TRBV12-4 and TRBJ2-7; 8 nucleotides agree with TRBD1. The CDR3 contains 15 residues. The J segment lost 6 bases and the V segment lost 5 bases, leaving 12 bases of the junction unmatched. The CDR3 nucleotides are TGTGCCAGCAGTCTCCATGGGGGACAGGATTCCGAGCAGTACTTC. The encoded protein is CASSLHGGQDSEQYF.

V gene TRBV11-2 combines with J gene TRBJ1-2; tentatively, D is TRBD1 (6 bases). Trimming removed 7 bases at V and 5 bases at J, with 23 bases between. The CDR3 consists of 16 residues. The germline V gene has CDR1 SGHAT and CDR2 FQNNGV. The CDR3 DNA is TGTGCCAGCACCCACCTGCGACAGGATCCACCGTATGGCTACACCTTC. This sequence encodes CASTHLRQDPPYGYTF. The whole variable domain, filled in from reference TRBV11-2 and TRBJ1-2, reads EAGVAQSPRYKIIEKRQSVAFWCNPISGHATLYWYQQILGQGPKLLIQFQNNGVVDDSQLPKDRFSAERLKGVDSTLKIQPAKLEDSAVYLCASTHLRQDPPYGYTFGSGTRLTVV.

This clone was counted at least ten times. This chain uses TRBV12-3 or TRBV12-4 with TRBJ2-1; D is undetermined. The V end lost 1 base, the J end lost 9 bases, and 10 bases lay between the germline ends. The CDR3 has 13 amino acids. For the CDR3, the DNA is TGTGCCAGCAGTTTAGGGGGTGTCTTTGAGCAGTTCTTC. Translated: CASSLGGVFEQFF.

This clone was counted many times. The same CDR3 is also encoded by other DNA sequences in this sample. This rearrangement joins TRBV5-6 to TRBJ1-2; D might be TRBD1 (6 bases). Trimming removed 5 bases from V and 4 bases from J, with 9 bases in between. The CDR3 runs to 12 residues. Germline lookup yields CDR1 SGHDT and CDR2 YYEEEE. DNA of the CDR3: TGTGCCAGCAGTGGGGGGCCCTATGGCTACACCTTC. It translates to CASSGGPYGYTF.